This is a list of T cell receptor beta chains from one sample in a study of human T cells and chemical hapten exposure. TCRdb re-derived calls from the RACE reads in MiXCR, one entry per CDR3 protein. The table includes 300,000 to 450,000 distinct CDR3 sequences, about 5.1% detected once. The starting material was whole blood, obtained in connection with sensitization to the hapten diphenylcyclopropenone (DPC). These TCRs come from a woman in her fifties or sixties with alopecia areata. Some clones in this sample may be carry-over from other donors' samples. Each CDR3 is given with its conserved first and last residue. Each record gives: CDR3 DNA, CDR3 protein, J gene, clone size, V gene, D gene. D genes are given only for firm matches. Only some rows state a clone size, as once, few, many or a class for expanded clones.

cdr3_nt: TGTGCCAGCAGCCCAAAAGGGGCCGCGGTCGGCTATGGCTACACCTTC
cdr3_aa: CASSPKGAAVGYGYTF
j_call: TRBJ1-2
clone_size: -
v_call: TRBV9
d_call: -

cdr3_nt: TGTGCCAGCAGTGTGACAGGGTTTAACGAAGCTTTCTTT
cdr3_aa: CASSVTGFNEAFF
j_call: TRBJ1-1
clone_size: few
v_call: TRBV2
d_call: TRBD1

cdr3_nt: TGCAGCGGTGGACTAGCGGACTACAATGAGCAGTTCTTC
cdr3_aa: CSGGLADYNEQFF
j_call: TRBJ2-1
clone_size: many
v_call: TRBV29-1
d_call: TRBD2

cdr3_nt: TGTGCCAGCAGTGGGCCTGGGACAGGGAACTTAGATACGCAGTATTTT
cdr3_aa: CASSGPGTGNLDTQYF
j_call: TRBJ2-3
clone_size: many
v_call: TRBV28
d_call: TRBD1

cdr3_nt: TGTGCCAGCAGCCATGCGGCTGAAGCTTTCTTT
cdr3_aa: CASSHAAEAFF
j_call: TRBJ1-1
clone_size: many
v_call: TRBV4-2
d_call: -

cdr3_nt: TGTGCCAGCAGTCGGGACAGATCGATCGGGGAGCTGTTTTTT
cdr3_aa: CASSRDRSIGELFF
j_call: TRBJ2-2
clone_size: -
v_call: TRBV12-3/TRBV12-4
d_call: TRBD1

cdr3_nt: TGTGCCAGCAGCTCCCGACTAGCGGAGCACTACGAGCAGTACTTC
cdr3_aa: CASSSRLAEHYEQYF
j_call: TRBJ2-7
clone_size: many
v_call: TRBV11-2
d_call: TRBD2

cdr3_nt: TGTGCCAGCAGCCAAGATACTAGCGGGAGTTACGAGCAGTACTTC
cdr3_aa: CASSQDTSGSYEQYF
j_call: TRBJ2-7
clone_size: many
v_call: TRBV4-2
d_call: TRBD2

cdr3_nt: TGCAGTGCTCGGGGTAGACTAGCGAACTCCTACGAGCAGTACTTC
cdr3_aa: CSARGRLANSYEQYF
j_call: TRBJ2-7
clone_size: many
v_call: TRBV20-1
d_call: TRBD2

cdr3_nt: TGTGCCAGCAGCTTCCTTCTAGGGGAACAGGGGATCCAGTATTTT
cdr3_aa: CASSFLLGEQGIQYF
j_call: TRBJ2-3
clone_size: many
v_call: TRBV11-2
d_call: TRBD1

cdr3_nt: TGTGCCAGCAGCGTTCCCCATGGTACGCAGTATTTT
cdr3_aa: CASSVPHGTQYF
j_call: TRBJ2-3
clone_size: many
v_call: TRBV12-3/TRBV12-4
d_call: -

cdr3_nt: TGCAGCGTTGACGTCAGTCGTGGCTACACCTTC
cdr3_aa: CSVDVSRGYTF
j_call: TRBJ1-2
clone_size: many
v_call: TRBV29-1
d_call: -

cdr3_nt: TGTGCCAGCGCCGGCGCCCTATTGGACGAGCAGTACTTC
cdr3_aa: CASAGALLDEQYF
j_call: TRBJ2-7
clone_size: many
v_call: TRBV12-3/TRBV12-4
d_call: -

cdr3_nt: TGTGCCAGCAGTTTACGGAGGGTACGCCCCAACTACGAGCAGTACTTC
cdr3_aa: CASSLRRVRPNYEQYF
j_call: TRBJ2-7
clone_size: -
v_call: TRBV27
d_call: -

cdr3_nt: TGCGCCAGCAGCCAAGGGGGACAGGGCACTGAAGCTTTCTTT
cdr3_aa: CASSQGGQGTEAFF
j_call: TRBJ1-1
clone_size: -
v_call: TRBV4-1
d_call: TRBD1

cdr3_nt: TGTGCCAGCAGCCGGACAGGGGGCAGAAACACTGAAGCTTTCTTT
cdr3_aa: CASSRTGGRNTEAFF
j_call: TRBJ1-1
clone_size: many
v_call: TRBV5-5
d_call: TRBD1